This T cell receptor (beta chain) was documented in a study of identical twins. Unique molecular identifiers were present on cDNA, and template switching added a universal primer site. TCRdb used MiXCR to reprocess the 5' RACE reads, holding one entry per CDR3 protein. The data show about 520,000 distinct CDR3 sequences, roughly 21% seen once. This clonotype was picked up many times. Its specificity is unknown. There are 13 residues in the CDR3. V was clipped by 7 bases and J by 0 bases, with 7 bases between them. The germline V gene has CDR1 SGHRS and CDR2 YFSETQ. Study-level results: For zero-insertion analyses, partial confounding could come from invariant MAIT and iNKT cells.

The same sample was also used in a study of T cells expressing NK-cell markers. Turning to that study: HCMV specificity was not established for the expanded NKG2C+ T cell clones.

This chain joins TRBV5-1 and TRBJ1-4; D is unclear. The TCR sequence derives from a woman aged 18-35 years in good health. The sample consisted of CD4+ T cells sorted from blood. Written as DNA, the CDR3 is TGCGCCAGCCACGAAGCAACTAATGAAAAACTGTTTTTT. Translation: CASHEATNEKLFF.